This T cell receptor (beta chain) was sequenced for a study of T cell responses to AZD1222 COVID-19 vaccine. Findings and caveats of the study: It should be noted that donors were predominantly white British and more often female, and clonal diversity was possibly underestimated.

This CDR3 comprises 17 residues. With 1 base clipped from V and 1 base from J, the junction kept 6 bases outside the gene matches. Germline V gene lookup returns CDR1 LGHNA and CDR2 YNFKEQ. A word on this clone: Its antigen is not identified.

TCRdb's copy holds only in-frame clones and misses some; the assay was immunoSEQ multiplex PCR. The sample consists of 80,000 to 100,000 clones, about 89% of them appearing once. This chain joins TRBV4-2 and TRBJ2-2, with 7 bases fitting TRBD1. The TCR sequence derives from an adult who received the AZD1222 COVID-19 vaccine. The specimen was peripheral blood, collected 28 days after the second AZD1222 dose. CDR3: CASSQGGDSMNTGELFF. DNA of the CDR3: TGTGCCAGCAGCCAAGGAGGGGACAGCATGAACACCGGGGAGCTGTTTTTT.